These 32 T cell receptor beta chains originate from one sample sequenced in a study of shared clonotypes between healthy human individuals. TCRdb keeps only in-frame clones here, not all; method: immunoSEQ multiplex PCR. The repertoire holds 2 million to 2.5 million clones, with approximately 94% as singletons. The sample was naive CD4+ T cells sorted from blood. Subset noted: CD45RA+ positively selected. The receptors were sampled from a man between 18 and 35 years old in good health.

The chain carries TRBV5-1 and TRBJ2-2, with TRBD1 identical over 8 bases. V shed 5 bases, J shed 1 base, and the junction held 4 bases outside the gene matches. CDR1 and CDR2 (germline): SGHRS, YFSETQ. The length of the CDR3 is 15 residues. The CDR3 loop reads CASRNGQGNTGELFF. CDR3 nucleotide sequence: TGCGCCAGCAGAAACGGACAGGGGAACACCGGGGAGCTGTTTTTT.

The chain carries TRBV5-1 and TRBJ2-4; TRBD1 matches at 9 bases. The CDR3 is 15 amino acids. J lost 3 bases, V lost 4 bases, and 5 bases had no gene match. The germline V gene has CDR1 SGHRS and CDR2 YFSETQ. The CDR3 DNA is TGCGCCAGCAGCACATCGGACAGGGGCAAAAACATTCAGTACTTC. Amino acid sequence: CASSTSDRGKNIQYF. Full variable domain (rest looked up from reference TRBV5-1 and TRBJ2-4): KAGVTQTPRYLIKTRGQQVTLSCSPISGHRSVSWYQQTPGQGLQFLFEYFSETQRNKGNFPGRFSGRQFSNSRSEMNVSTLELGDSALYLCASSTSDRGKNIQYFGAGTRLSVL.

The rearrangement links TRBV18 to TRBJ2-7; D is undetermined. Germline V CDR1 and CDR2: KGHSH, LQKENI. CDR3 length: 13 amino acids. Between the trimmed V and J ends, which lost 2 bases and 2 bases, there was a span of 7 bases. The CDR3 reads CASSPARTYEQYF. The CDR3 DNA is TGTGCCAGCTCACCAGCTAGGACCTACGAGCAGTACTTC.

As DNA, the CDR3 is TGTGCCTGGAGCTCCCACTCTGGGGCCAACGTCCTGACTTTC. As protein: CAWSSHSGANVLTF. The chain combines TRBV30 with TRBJ2-6; D not resolved. V was cut by 3 bases and J by 0 bases, with 6 bases left in between. Germline CDR1 and CDR2: GTSNPN and SVGIG (reference sequence). CDR3 length: 14 amino acids.

The rearrangement uses TRBV5-1 and TRBJ1-4; a possible D gene is TRBD1 (6 bases). The germline V gene encodes CDR1 SGHRS and CDR2 YFSETQ. This CDR3 comprises 15 residues. The V and J ends lost 0 bases and 5 bases respectively, with 11 bases between them. CDR3 region: CASSLGTALNEKLFF. The CDR3 DNA is TGCGCCAGCAGCTTGGGGACAGCCCTCAATGAAAAACTGTTTTTT.

This CDR3 is CASSLSKGVSTDTQYF. The CDR3 DNA is TGTGCCAGCAGTTTATCCAAGGGGGTCTCGACAGATACGCAGTATTTT. The chain joins TRBV27 to TRBJ2-3; D perhaps matches TRBD1 (6 bases). Trimming took off 0 bases at V and 3 bases at J, with 13 bases between the two ends. CDR1 is MNHEY and CDR2 is SMNVEV in the germline V gene (reference sequence). This CDR3 has 16 amino acids.

The chain uses TRBV5-6 and TRBJ1-1; D is perhaps TRBD1 (5 bases). There are 16 residues in the CDR3. Germline lookup yields CDR1 SGHDT and CDR2 YYEEEE. Trimming left V 4 bases short and J 4 bases short, with 20 bases between. The CDR3 nucleotides are TGTGCCAGCAGCGACTCCCCGACAGAGATGAGCACTGAAGCTTTCTTT. Residues: CASSDSPTEMSTEAFF.

The V gene is TRBV6-6, the J gene TRBJ1-2; 7 nucleotides align to TRBD1. With 5 bases clipped from V and 6 bases from J, the junction kept 6 bases outside the gene matches. CDR3 length equals 13 residues. The germline gives CDR1 MNHNY, CDR2 SVGAGI (reference sequence). CDR3 region: CASSLGTVDGYTF. CDR3 coding DNA: TGTGCCAGCAGTCTCGGGACAGTGGATGGCTACACCTTC.

The rearrangement links TRBV6-1 to TRBJ2-5, with 13 bases aligning to TRBD2. CDR1 is MNHNS and CDR2 is SASEGT in the germline V gene. Trimming cost V 5 bases and J 3 bases; bases outside gene matches: 3. This CDR3 region has 15 residues. CDR3 DNA: TGTGCCAGCAGTACCGGACTAGCGGGGGAAGAGACCCAGTACTTC. Translated, it gives CASSTGLAGEETQYF.

The chain links TRBV27 to TRBJ1-6, with 9 bases fitting TRBD1. The CDR3 contains 18 residues. V shed 6 bases and J 4 bases; nucleotides not matched to a gene: 13. The germline V gene encodes CDR1 MNHEY and CDR2 SMNVEV (reference sequence). In DNA form, the CDR3 reads TGTGCCAGCAGACCTGACCGAGGGACAGGGCTTTATAATTCACCCCTCCACTTT. Translated, it gives CASRPDRGTGLYNSPLHF.

Of note for this clone: Other DNA sequences in this specimen translate into the identical CDR3. The V gene is TRBV27, the J gene TRBJ2-2; 7 bases line up with TRBD1. CDR3 length: 14 residues. Trimming cost V 8 bases and J 2 bases; bases outside gene matches: 5. Looked up from germline, CDR1 is MNHEY and CDR2 is SMNVEV (reference sequence). CDR3 residues: CASSRDRNTGELFF. The CDR3 nucleotides read TGTGCCAGCTCCCGGGACAGAAACACCGGGGAGCTGTTTTTT.

The rearrangement links TRBV10-1 to TRBJ2-3, with D possibly matching TRBD2 (6 bases). CDR3 length: 13 residues. Deletions cut 5 bases from V and 7 bases from J, with 13 bases between. Germline CDR1 WNHNN, CDR2 SYGVQD (reference sequence). CDR3: CASSNSGGYTQYF. The CDR3 DNA sequence: TGCGCCAGCAGTAATAGCGGAGGGTATACGCAGTATTTT.

The chain is built from TRBV29-1 and TRBJ2-2; tentative D call: TRBD1 (5 bases). The CDR3 contains 13 residues. Germline values: CDR1 SQVTM, CDR2 ANQGSEA. Trimming shortened V by 6 bases and J by 6 bases, and 14 bases separated the two germline ends. The CDR3 DNA is TGCAGCGTCGATCAAAAGGGGTCCGGGGAGCTGTTTTTT. This translates into CSVDQKGSGELFF.

The rearrangement joins TRBV29-1 to TRBJ1-3; 9 positions agree with TRBD1. This CDR3 contains 14 residues. The V gene's germline CDR1 is SQVTM and CDR2 ANQGSEA. J was trimmed by 0 bases and V by 3 bases; bases with no gene match: 0. For the CDR3, the DNA is TGCAGCGTTGAGACAGGGGGCTCTGGAAACACCATATATTTT. Amino acid sequence: CSVETGGSGNTIYF.

This clone was observed once. This chain links TRBV9 with TRBJ2-5; D may correspond to TRBD1 or TRBD2 (5 bases each). CDR3 length: 12 amino acids. Germline loops: CDR1 SGDLS, CDR2 YYNGEE. V lost 5 bases and J lost 3, with 8 bases in between. CDR3 region: CASRGPEETQYF. CDR3 bases: TGTGCCAGCAGGGGACCGGAAGAGACCCAGTACTTC.

The chain uses TRBV10-3 and TRBJ1-2, with D possibly being TRBD1 (5 bases). Germline loops: CDR1 ENHRY, CDR2 SYGVKD. V was cut by 10 bases and J by 3 bases, with 12 bases left in between. This CDR3 spans 12 amino acids. Here the CDR3 reads CATWGADYGYTF. The CDR3 DNA sequence: TGTGCCACTTGGGGCGCGGACTATGGCTACACCTTC.

V gene TRBV5-6 combines with J gene TRBJ2-3, with D unclear. V was trimmed by 0 bases and J by 4 bases, leaving 3 bases between them. CDR1 and CDR2 (germline): SGHDT, YYEEEE. CDR3 size: 12 residues. This CDR3 reads CASSLGSDTQYF. CDR3 DNA sequence: TGTGCCAGCAGCTTGGGTTCAGATACGCAGTATTTT.

V is TRBV7-3 and J is TRBJ1-1; 7 nucleotides line up with TRBD1. The J segment lost 6 bases and the V segment lost 6 bases, leaving 10 bases of the junction unmatched. The V gene's germline CDR1 is SGHTA and CDR2 FQGTGA. CDR3 size: 14 residues. The CDR3 region has the DNA TGTGCCAGCAGTAGACGAACAGGGGACGCTGAAGCTTTCTTT. It translates to CASSRRTGDAEAFF.

The chain combines TRBV15 with TRBJ1-5, with a weak D call TRBD1 (6 bases). V shed 0 bases and J shed 2 bases, with 11 bases lying between them. The CDR3 length is 16 residues. Germline assignment: CDR1 LNHNV and CDR2 YYDKDF (reference sequence). The CDR3 reads CATSRERRTGNQPQHF. The DNA of the CDR3 is TGTGCCACCAGCAGAGAGCGTAGGACAGGCAATCAGCCCCAGCATTTT.

Details on this clone: Other DNA sequences in this sample translate to the same CDR3. The V gene is TRBV7-2, the J gene TRBJ2-3; TRBD1 matches at 9 bases. The CDR3 consists of 15 residues. Looked up from germline, CDR1 is SGHTA and CDR2 is FQGNSA. With V trimmed by 5 bases and J by 3 bases, 6 bases remained unmatched. As DNA, the CDR3 is TGTGCCAGCAGCCCCGGGACAGGGAGGACAGATACGCAGTATTTT. Translated, it gives CASSPGTGRTDTQYF.

This chain connects TRBV19 to TRBJ1-2, with a weak D call TRBD1 (5 bases). Germline lookup yields CDR1 LNHDA and CDR2 SQIVND (reference sequence). This CDR3 has 14 residues. Deletions cut 8 bases from V and 2 bases from J, with 15 bases between. The CDR3 nucleotides read TGTGCCAGTCGATTAAGGGGAACAAACTATGGCTACACCTTC. Its translation: CASRLRGTNYGYTF.

This clone appeared a single time. The sample holds other DNA sequences that translate to the same CDR3. This rearrangement joins TRBV5-1 to TRBJ1-4, with TRBD1 as a possible D gene (5 bases). Germline CDR1 reads SGHRS; CDR2 reads YFSETQ. This CDR3 is 14 amino acids long. V lost 0 bases and J lost 8, with 11 bases in between. The CDR3 is CASSLGGTGEKLFF. The CDR3, as DNA: TGCGCCAGCAGCTTGGGCGGGACCGGGGAAAAACTGTTTTTT.

The chain has TRBV5-1 and TRBJ2-4; no firm D call. Germline values: CDR1 SGHRS, CDR2 YFSETQ. This CDR3 is 14 amino acids long. V lost 0 bases and J 11 bases, leaving 15 bases between the germline ends. The CDR3 region is CASSLDYPWGVQYF. The CDR3 nucleotides read TGCGCCAGCAGCTTGGACTACCCCTGGGGTGTTCAGTACTTC.

This chain uses TRBV2 with TRBJ2-5, with a possible D match to TRBD2 (5 bases). Germline CDR1 reads SNHLY; CDR2 reads FYNNEI. The V end was cut by 9 bases, the J end by 5 bases, with 16 bases between. The CDR3 covers 13 residues. The CDR3 DNA follows: TGTGCCAGACAGCGCACACTAGGGGAGACCCAGTACTTC. Translating gives CARQRTLGETQYF.

J is TRBJ2-3 and V is TRBV7-6, with 10 nucleotides matching TRBD2. V lost 1 base, J lost 5 bases, and 3 bases stayed unmatched. The CDR3 runs to 15 residues. CDR1 SGHVS and CDR2 FNYEAQ come from the germline V gene. The CDR3 nucleotides read TGTGCCAGCAGCTTAGTGGCTAGCGGGGGAGATACGCAGTATTTT. Translated: CASSLVASGGDTQYF. Full variable domain (missing parts from reference TRBV7-6 and TRBJ2-3): GAGVSQSPRYKVTKRGQDVALRCDPISGHVSLYWYRQALGQGPEFLTYFNYEAQQDKSGLPNDRFSAERPEGSISTLTIQRTEQRDSAMYRCASSLVASGGDTQYFGPGTRLTVL.

The genes are TRBV4-3 and TRBJ2-7; a weak D match, TRBD2 (5 bases). CDR1 and CDR2 (germline): LGHNA, YSLEER. V was pared by 1 base and J by 7 bases, with 14 bases between. The CDR3 loop spans 14 amino acids. The CDR3 is CASSQARLAEEQYF. In DNA form, the CDR3 reads TGCGCCAGCAGCCAAGCTAGGCTAGCAGAAGAGCAGTACTTC.

The chain recombines TRBV2 with TRBJ2-7, with a possible D match to TRBD2 (6 bases). The CDR3 is 12 residues long. Germline loops: CDR1 SNHLY, CDR2 FYNNEI. Trimming shortened V by 4 bases and J by 6 bases, and 10 bases separated the two germline ends. The CDR3: CASSVRGLEQYF. The CDR3 DNA follows: TGTGCCAGCAGTGTGCGGGGCCTCGAGCAGTACTTC.

This clone was seen a single time. The chain recombines TRBV18 with TRBJ2-7, with D possibly matching TRBD2 (5 bases). Germline V gives CDR1 KGHSH, CDR2 LQKENI. The CDR3 runs to 12 residues. Deletions cut 3 bases from V and 4 bases from J, with 7 bases between. The CDR3 spells CASSPREYEQYF. As DNA, the CDR3 is TGTGCCAGCTCACCGAGGGAATACGAGCAGTACTTC.

The chain combines TRBV7-2 with TRBJ1-1; D gene unclear. In germline, CDR1 is SGHTA, CDR2 FQGNSA. CDR3 length: 13 residues. V was cut by 1 base and J by 8 bases, with 11 bases left in between. CDR3 in DNA: TGTGCCAGCAGCTTAGATGGCTGGGTCGAAGCTTTCTTT. Amino acid sequence: CASSLDGWVEAFF.

The chain combines TRBV7-8 with TRBJ2-1; 9 positions match TRBD2. The ends lost 1 base at V and 6 bases at J; junction bases unmatched: 10. Looked up from germline, CDR1 is SGHVS and CDR2 is FQNEAQ. The CDR3 extends over 17 amino acids. CDR3 in DNA: TGTGCCAGCAGCTTAGAGGGCGGGGGGGCCTCTCGCAATGAGCAGTTCTTC. Translation gives CASSLEGGGASRNEQFF.

The rearrangement uses TRBV7-6 and TRBJ2-3; tentative D call: TRBD1 (5 bases). The CDR3 totals 14 residues. Germline CDR1 SGHVS, CDR2 FNYEAQ. V shed 3 bases and J shed 5 bases, with 12 bases lying between them. The CDR3 sequence is CASSFGQGRDTQYF. DNA of the CDR3: TGTGCCAGCAGCTTTGGGCAGGGAAGAGATACGCAGTATTTT. Complete variable domain (other parts from reference TRBV7-6 and TRBJ2-3): GAGVSQSPRYKVTKRGQDVALRCDPISGHVSLYWYRQALGQGPEFLTYFNYEAQQDKSGLPNDRFSAERPEGSISTLTIQRTEQRDSAMYRCASSFGQGRDTQYFGPGTRLTVL.

The chain carries TRBV5-1 and TRBJ2-3; TRBD2 aligns across 10 bases. Germline lookup yields CDR1 SGHRS and CDR2 YFSETQ. With V trimmed by 0 bases and J by 5 bases, 0 bases remained unmatched. CDR3 size: 14 residues. The CDR3 loop is CASSLASGRDTQYF. CDR3 bases: TGCGCCAGCAGCTTGGCTAGCGGGAGAGATACGCAGTATTTT.